These 21 T cell receptor beta chains came from one sample sequenced in a study of cytotoxic CD8 clonotypes in ibrutinib-treated CLL. Sequencing used immunoSEQ multiplex PCR; TCRdb keeps in-frame clones, though not all of them. This table holds 60,000 to 65,000 clones, 57% found once. The material sequenced was PBMCs, taken after 12 months of ibrutinib treatment. The source is a human donor with chronic lymphocytic leukemia.

The chain employs TRBV2 and TRBJ1-5; 8 bases are a match to TRBD1. There are 15 residues in the CDR3. V dropped 5 bases and J dropped 7; count of bases not matched to a gene: 10. CDR1 SNHLY and CDR2 FYNNEI come from the germline V gene. CDR3 protein: CASSQGAGAVQPQHF. The CDR3 bases are TGTGCCAGCAGTCAGGGGGCAGGGGCGGTGCAGCCCCAGCATTTT.

There are many counts of this clone. The rearrangement links TRBV28 to TRBJ2-3; 7 positions match TRBD2. Germline assignment: CDR1 MDHEN and CDR2 SYDVKM. The CDR3 length is 16 residues. V dropped 6 bases and J dropped 6; count of bases not matched to a gene: 15. CDR3 in amino acids: CASSALMSGIEDTQYF. In DNA, the CDR3 is TGTGCCAGCAGCGCCCTCATGAGCGGGATTGAGGATACGCAGTATTTT.

This clone showed up just once. The chain carries TRBV11-2 and TRBJ1-4, with 11 bases aligning to TRBD1. This CDR3 contains 15 residues. Germline loops: CDR1 SGHAT, CDR2 FQNNGV. V gave up 6 bases and J gave up 7 bases; unmatched junction bases: 7. The CDR3 here is CASRPDRGRSEKLFF. In DNA, the CDR3 is TGTGCCAGCAGGCCGGACAGGGGGCGAAGTGAAAAACTGTTTTTT.

This chain joins TRBV5-1 and TRBJ1-3, with D possibly TRBD1 on 6 matching bases. V lost 3 bases to trimming and J lost 4 bases, with 8 bases between them. CDR1 and CDR2 (germline): SGHRS, YFSETQ. CDR3 length: 13 amino acids. CDR3 sequence (DNA): TGCGCCAGCAGCTGGGGGACAGGAAACACCATATATTTT. Translation gives CASSWGTGNTIYF.

Regarding this clone: Other DNA sequences in this specimen translate into the identical CDR3. This chain connects TRBV19 to TRBJ1-5, with D tentatively TRBD1 (6 bases). CDR1 is LNHDA, CDR2 SQIVND, per germline (reference sequence). CDR3 size: 16 residues. Trimming stripped 3 bases from V and 4 bases from J, with 16 bases between. The CDR3 reads CASSIGGSGGNQPQHF. In nucleotides, the CDR3 is TGTGCCAGTAGTATTGGGGGCTCTGGGGGTAATCAGCCCCAGCATTTT.

This clone appeared many times. The chain joins TRBV7-9 to TRBJ2-1; tentative D call: TRBD2 (5 bases). The V end was cut by 2 bases, the J end by 10 bases, with 12 bases between. Germline CDR1 and CDR2: SEHNR and FQNEAQ (reference sequence). CDR3 size: 13 residues. The CDR3 DNA sequence: TGTGCCAGCAGCTTAATGTTGGCTAGCGAGCAGTTCTTC. Residues: CASSLMLASEQFF.

The V gene is TRBV4-1, the J gene TRBJ2-7; 11 bases match TRBD2. From germline, CDR1 is MGHRA and CDR2 YSYEKL. V was clipped by 1 base and J by 6 bases; unmatched bases: 8. The CDR3 totals 16 residues. The CDR3 sequence: CASSQVAGGTPAEQYF. The CDR3 DNA is TGCGCCAGCAGCCAAGTAGCGGGAGGGACCCCAGCCGAGCAGTACTTC.

The rearrangement uses TRBV11-1 and TRBJ1-3, with TRBD1 identical over 7 bases. This CDR3 contains 15 residues. V lost 6 bases, J lost 1 base, and 6 bases stayed unmatched. The germline CDR1 and CDR2 sequences are SGHAT and FQDESV (reference sequence). In DNA, the CDR3 is TGTGCCAGCAGAAAAAGACAGGGATCTGGAAACACCATATATTTT. Translating it yields CASRKRQGSGNTIYF.

J is TRBJ1-2 and V is TRBV7-9, with D uncertain. V was cut by 8 bases and J by 4 bases, with 14 bases left in between. The germline V gene encodes CDR1 SEHNR and CDR2 FQNEAQ (reference sequence). The CDR3 runs to 13 residues. CDR3 residues: CASEEGRAYGYTF. Written as DNA, the CDR3 is TGTGCCAGCGAGGAAGGGCGAGCCTATGGCTACACCTTC.

This clone came up many times. The chain employs TRBV14 and TRBJ1-2, with 8 bases lining up with TRBD1. Trimming cost V 1 base and J 5 bases; bases outside gene matches: 6. Germline CDR1 reads SGHDN; CDR2 reads FVKESK. This CDR3 is 15 amino acids long. The CDR3 loop reads CASSQGQGRSYGYTF. The CDR3 DNA is TGTGCCAGCAGCCAAGGACAGGGGCGATCGTATGGCTACACCTTC.

The rearrangement joins TRBV27 to TRBJ2-6; no definite D call. This CDR3 has 15 residues. V was trimmed by 1 base and J by 1 base, leaving 5 bases between them. Germline-derived CDR1 and CDR2 are MNHEY and SMNVEV (reference sequence). CDR3 protein: CASSLWGSGANVLTF. The CDR3 DNA reads TGTGCCAGCAGTTTATGGGGATCTGGGGCCAACGTCCTGACTTTC.

The chain has TRBV6-5 and TRBJ1-1, with D hard to call. The CDR3 consists of 13 residues. In germline, CDR1 is MNHEY, CDR2 SVGAGI. Deletions cut 0 bases from V and 0 bases from J, with 2 bases between. CDR3 nucleotides: TGTGCCAGCAGTTACTCCATGAACACTGAAGCTTTCTTT. Its protein product is CASSYSMNTEAFF.

This clone was found once. This chain joins TRBV19 and TRBJ1-4; no clear D. This CDR3 is 15 amino acids long. Germline V gene lookup returns CDR1 LNHDA and CDR2 SQIVND (reference sequence). Trimming took off 3 bases at V and 8 bases at J, with 16 bases between the two ends. Written as DNA, the CDR3 is TGTGCCAGTAGTATTGGGAACAGTCGTCAAGAAAAACTGTTTTTT. This encodes CASSIGNSRQEKLFF.

The CDR3 sequence is CASSLVGIQPQHF. The CDR3 DNA reads as TGTGCCAGCAGCTTAGTGGGGATTCAGCCCCAGCATTTT. The chain has TRBV7-9 and TRBJ1-5; no firm D call. The germline V and J ends were trimmed by 1 base and 6 bases, with 7 bases remaining between them. The V gene's germline CDR1 is SEHNR and CDR2 FQNEAQ (reference sequence). CDR3 length: 13 residues. Variable domain in full (rest from reference TRBV7-9 and TRBJ1-5): DTGVSQNPRHKITKRGQNVTFRCDPISEHNRLYWYRQTLGQGPEFLTYFQNEAQLEKSRLLSDRFSAERPKGSFSTLEIQRTEQGDSAMYLCASSLVGIQPQHFGDGTRLSIL.

This chain links TRBV30 with TRBJ1-3, with D possibly being TRBD1 (6 bases). CDR3 size: 15 residues. Trimming cost V 4 bases and J 0 bases, with 13 bases left between them. Germline V lookup: CDR1 GTSNPN, CDR2 SVGIG (reference sequence). Written as DNA, the CDR3 is TGTGCCTGGACAAGACAGGCTAGCTCTGGAAACACCATATATTTT. Protein product: CAWTRQASSGNTIYF.

CDR3 in amino acids: CATSREDPAMWSPLHF. The CDR3 DNA is TGTGCCACCAGCAGAGAGGACCCGGCTATGTGGTCACCCCTCCACTTT. This rearrangement joins TRBV15 to TRBJ1-6; no firm D call. V lost 0 bases and J 10 bases, leaving 16 bases between the germline ends. There are 16 residues in the CDR3. The germline gives CDR1 LNHNV, CDR2 YYDKDF (reference sequence).

This clone was seen ten or more times. CDR3 DNA: TGTGCCACCAGCAGTGGGGGTCCCTATACGCAGTATTTT. Amino acid sequence: CATSSGGPYTQYF. The rearrangement links TRBV15 to TRBJ2-3, with D perhaps matching TRBD1 or TRBD2 (5 bases each). The V gene lost 3 bases and the J gene lost 7 bases, with 11 bases spanning the gap. Germline CDR1 reads LNHNV; CDR2 reads YYDKDF (reference sequence). The CDR3 covers 13 residues.

The chain carries TRBV20-1 and TRBJ2-5; no reliable D call. From germline, CDR1 is DFQATT and CDR2 SNEGSKA (reference sequence). Trimming shortened V by 7 bases and J by 4 bases, and 7 bases separated the two germline ends. The CDR3 is 10 residues long. The CDR3 nucleotides read TGCAGTGGATTAGCAGAGACCCAGTACTTC. It yields the protein CSGLAETQYF.

In its sample, this clone was seen many times. V is TRBV6-1 and J is TRBJ1-2, with a possible D match to TRBD1 (5 bases). Germline V gene data show CDR1 as MNHNS and CDR2 as SASEGT. The CDR3 is 14 amino acids. With 0 bases removed from V and 2 bases from J, the gap between germline ends came to 7 bases. The CDR3 DNA is TGTGCCAGCAGTGAAGCCGGGGGAAACTATGGCTACACCTTC. Encoded protein: CASSEAGGNYGYTF.

This clone showed up just once. The V gene is TRBV9, the J gene TRBJ1-2; 7 nucleotides align to TRBD1. The ends lost 4 bases at V and 3 bases at J; junction bases unmatched: 6. The CDR3 totals 14 residues. CDR1 and CDR2 (germline): SGDLS, YYNGEE. As DNA, the CDR3 is TGTGCCAGCAGCATGTGGACAGGAGACTATGGCTACACCTTC. Its protein is CASSMWTGDYGYTF. Variable domain in full (rest from reference TRBV9 and TRBJ1-2): DSGVTQTPKHLITATGQRVTLRCSPRSGDLSVYWYQQSLDQGLQFLIQYYNGEERAKGNILERFSAQQFPDLHSELNLSSLELGDSALYFCASSMWTGDYGYTFGSGTRLTVV.

V gene TRBV29-1 combines with J gene TRBJ2-1; D ambiguous. Trimming pared 3 bases from V and 0 bases from J, leaving 12 bases between. CDR1 and CDR2 (germline): SQVTM, ANQGSEA. The CDR3 loop spans 15 amino acids. The CDR3 nucleotides read TGCAGCGTTGATGCGGCGGCTAGCTCCTACAATGAGCAGTTCTTC. Translation: CSVDAAASSYNEQFF.